The 19 T cell receptor beta chains listed next were all sequenced from one sample in a study of cytomegalovirus exposure and HLA in healthy donors (dated by TCRdb to the late 2010s). The library was built by means of the immunoSEQ multiplex PCR assay. For the multiplex PCR, a mixture combining 60 forward primers for TCR Vbeta segments and 13 reverse primers for TCR Jbeta segments was used. The table was pulled from immuneACCESS by TCRdb, which kept in-frame rearrangements only. Such tables lose some clones; where checked, under half of the loss comes from unresolved V genes, and the rest has no known cause. A total of 150,000 to 200,000 clones appear in this sample, about 81% of them only once. The ten largest account for 1.5% to 2% of the sample. The material sequenced was PBMCs. These receptors came from a man aged 18 to 35 in good health and CMV-seronegative.

The rearrangement uses TRBV7-9 and TRBJ2-5; unclear D gene. Judging by the DNA end, TRBJ2-7 fits better; the J call may be wrong. The CDR3 has 14 amino acids. CDR1 is SEHNR and CDR2 is FQNEAQ in the germline V gene (reference sequence). CDR3 amino acids: CASSSSTNLVEQYF. In DNA, the CDR3 is TGTGCCAGCAGCTCTTCTACCAACCTTGTCGAGCAGTACTTC.

This chain connects TRBV6-6 to TRBJ2-3; 12 nucleotides match TRBD2. With V trimmed by 7 bases and J by 5 bases, 7 bases remained unmatched. The CDR3 sequence is 15 residues long. CDR1 and CDR2 (germline): MNHNY, SVGAGI (reference sequence). CDR3 sequence reads: CASKKTSGRGDTQYF. The CDR3 DNA is TGTGCCAGCAAAAAGACTAGCGGGAGAGGAGATACGCAGTATTTT.

The V and J genes are TRBV28 and TRBJ2-7; the D gene is possibly TRBD1 (6 bases). Germline CDR1 reads MDHEN; CDR2 reads SYDVKM. V was clipped by 1 base and J by 4 bases, with 14 bases between them. CDR3 length: 15 residues. DNA of the CDR3: TGTGCCAGCAGTTTATCCGGGGACATCAAGTACGAGCAGTACTTC. As protein: CASSLSGDIKYEQYF.

V is TRBV5-1 and J is TRBJ2-3; TRBD2 matches at 10 bases. The germline gives CDR1 SGHRS, CDR2 YFSETQ. This CDR3 has 15 amino acids. V lost 0 bases and J lost 4; bases outside the gene matches: 2. Written as DNA, the CDR3 is TGCGCCAGCAGCTTGGCTAGCGGGGGATCAGATACGCAGTATTTT. This encodes CASSLASGGSDTQYF.

The rearrangement links TRBV7-2 to TRBJ1-6, with 9 nucleotides matching TRBD1. Trimming removed 2 bases from V and 9 bases from J; junction bases left unmatched: 5. Germline V gives CDR1 SGHTA, CDR2 FQGNSA. This CDR3 is 15 amino acids long. The CDR3 DNA reads as TGTGCCAGCAGCTTACCGGGACAGGGTTTTTCACCCCTCCACTTT. It translates to CASSLPGQGFSPLHF. Drawing the rest from reference TRBV7-2 and TRBJ1-6, the complete variable domain is GAGVSQSPSNKVTEKGKDVELRCDPISGHTALYWYRQSLGQGLEFLIYFQGNSAPDKSGLPSDRFSAERTGGSVSTLTIQRTQQEDSAVYLCASSLPGQGFSPLHFGNGTRLTVT.

The chain combines TRBV7-8 with TRBJ2-7; TRBD1 matches 9 bases. CDR3 length: 15 residues. V lost 2 bases and J lost 3; bases outside the gene matches: 5. Germline V gene lookup returns CDR1 SGHVS and CDR2 FQNEAQ. CDR3 nucleotide sequence: TGTGCCAGCAGCTTAACGGACAGGGGTCACTACGAGCAGTACTTC. Its translation: CASSLTDRGHYEQYF.

V is TRBV25-1 and J is TRBJ1-5; 7 bases align to TRBD1. Germline V gene data show CDR1 as MGHDK and CDR2 as SYGVNS. The V and J ends lost 6 bases and 3 bases, in that order; junction bases with no gene match: 5. CDR3 length: 14 residues. The CDR3 loop is CASRQGGLNQPQHF. DNA of the CDR3: TGTGCCAGCAGGCAGGGGGGACTCAATCAGCCCCAGCATTTT. The full variable domain, rest sourced from reference TRBV25-1 and TRBJ1-5, is EADIYQTPRYLVIGTGKKITLECSQTMGHDKMYWYQQDPGMELHLIHYSYGVNSTEKGDLSSESTVSRIRTEHFPLTLESARPSHTSQYLCASRQGGLNQPQHFGDGTRLSIL.

The V gene is TRBV4-1, the J gene TRBJ2-2; the D gene is possibly TRBD2 (6 bases). This CDR3 spans 15 amino acids. Trimming took off 3 bases at V and 4 bases at J, with 12 bases between the two ends. Germline loops: CDR1 MGHRA, CDR2 YSYEKL. CDR3 loop: CASSHSGGITGELFF. CDR3 bases: TGCGCCAGCAGCCATTCCGGGGGTATCACCGGGGAGCTGTTTTTT.

The chain joins TRBV7-2 to TRBJ1-6; perhaps TRBD1 as D (5 bases). CDR3 size: 15 residues. Germline-derived CDR1 and CDR2 are SGHTA and FQGNSA. V was pared by 2 bases and J by 7 bases, with 12 bases between. CDR3 loop: CASSLYTGRNSPLHF. In DNA form, the CDR3 reads TGTGCCAGCAGCTTATACACAGGACGGAATTCACCCCTCCACTTT.

The chain carries TRBV9 and TRBJ1-2; TRBD1 aligns across 10 bases. Germline loops: CDR1 SGDLS, CDR2 YYNGEE. This CDR3 has 13 amino acids. J lost 9 bases, V lost 0 bases, and 2 bases had no gene match. CDR3 region: CASSVVDRGSYTF. In DNA, the CDR3 is TGTGCCAGCAGCGTAGTGGACAGGGGGAGCTACACCTTC.

In this sample, this clone turned up once. CDR3 region: CASSSQGSGRPYEQYF. CDR3 nucleotide sequence: TGTGCCAGCAGCTCACAGGGTAGCGGGAGGCCCTACGAGCAGTACTTC. The J gene is TRBJ2-7, the V gene TRBV7-2; 10 bases map to TRBD2. Germline loops: CDR1 SGHTA, CDR2 FQGNSA. The CDR3 extends over 16 amino acids. The ends lost 4 bases at V and 2 bases at J; junction bases unmatched: 8. The full variable domain, its missing parts supplied by reference TRBV7-2 and TRBJ2-7, is GAGVSQSPSNKVTEKGKDVELRCDPISGHTALYWYRQSLGQGLEFLIYFQGNSAPDKSGLPSDRFSAERTGGSVSTLTIQRTQQEDSAVYLCASSSQGSGRPYEQYFGPGTRLTVT.

The chain combines TRBV19 with TRBJ2-1, with D maybe TRBD2 (5 bases). The CDR3 contains 17 residues. From germline, CDR1 is LNHDA and CDR2 SQIVND (reference sequence). V shed 5 bases and J shed 3 bases, with 20 bases lying between them. The CDR3 spells CASSPIPLADLYNEQFF. The CDR3 bases are TGTGCCAGTAGTCCAATACCTCTAGCTGACCTCTACAATGAGCAGTTCTTC.

This chain links TRBV5-4 with TRBJ1-6, with D uncertain. Germline V gene sequence: CDR1 SGHNT, CDR2 YYREEE (reference sequence). The ends were cut back, 0 bases at V and 5 bases at J, with 6 bases in the middle. This CDR3 region has 14 residues. DNA for the CDR3: TGTGCCAGCAGCTTGGGGCGGGATAATTCACCCCTCCACTTT. This sequence encodes CASSLGRDNSPLHF.

CDR3 DNA sequence: TGTGCCAGCAGCTTGTCGGGAGGATTCGGCTACACCTTC. Translating it yields CASSLSGGFGYTF. The chain has TRBV5-8 and TRBJ1-2; D is uncertain. Germline V gives CDR1 SGHTS, CDR2 YDEGEE. This CDR3 spans 13 amino acids. Trimming cost V 1 base and J 8 bases, with 12 bases left between them.

The gene calls are TRBV5-4 and TRBJ2-5; D might be TRBD1 (6 bases). V dropped 0 bases and J dropped 5 bases, with 17 bases sitting between them. This CDR3 spans 16 amino acids. Germline V gives CDR1 SGHNT, CDR2 YYREEE (reference sequence). The CDR3: CASSLGGRTGYETQYF. Written as DNA, the CDR3 is TGTGCCAGCAGCTTGGGTGGCAGAACAGGGTATGAGACCCAGTACTTC.

J is TRBJ1-5 and V is TRBV6-5; 7 bases agree with TRBD1. Germline trimming cut 5 bases from V and 6 bases from J; bases unmatched to any gene: 4. This CDR3 has 13 residues. Germline V lookup: CDR1 MNHEY, CDR2 SVGAGI. The CDR3 sequence: CASSADRVQPQHF. CDR3 sequence (DNA): TGTGCCAGCAGTGCCGACAGGGTTCAGCCCCAGCATTTT.

V usage is TRBV11-2 and J usage is TRBJ2-2; 9 bases are a match to TRBD1. The CDR3 extends over 17 amino acids. Looked up from germline, CDR1 is SGHAT and CDR2 is FQNNGV. J gave up 7 bases and V 0 bases, and 9 bases lay outside the gene matches. The CDR3 bases are TGTGCCAGCAGCTTAGAGTCGGGGACAGGGTTTGTCGGGGAGCTGTTTTTT. As protein: CASSLESGTGFVGELFF.

The chain employs TRBV19 and TRBJ2-5; the D gene is possibly TRBD2 (5 bases). With 1 base removed from V and 4 bases from J, the gap between germline ends came to 7 bases. The CDR3 loop spans 13 amino acids. Germline CDR1 reads LNHDA; CDR2 reads SQIVND (reference sequence). The DNA of the CDR3 is TGTGCCAGTAGTATAGTTGCGGGAGAGACCCAGTACTTC. It yields the protein CASSIVAGETQYF.

This clone was picked up one time. J is TRBJ2-3 and V is TRBV7-2, with D possibly being TRBD1 (5 bases). This CDR3 region has 16 residues. Trimming removed 1 base at V and 0 bases at J, with 11 bases between. Germline CDR1 SGHTA, CDR2 FQGNSA. CDR3 in DNA: TGTGCCAGCAGCTTAGGACCGGACAAGAGCACAGATACGCAGTATTTT. Translated: CASSLGPDKSTDTQYF.